Sequencing of this T cell receptor beta chain was carried out in a study of cytomegalovirus exposure and HLA in healthy donors. The study, taken as a whole, reports: When analyzed later, a missense DCLRE1C variant was found to be linked to TCR beta V- and J-gene trimming.

The length of the CDR3 is 11 residues. Germline CDR1 is SGHRS and CDR2 is YFSETQ. V was clipped by 5 bases and J by 8 bases, with 8 bases between them. PCR involved 60 Vbeta and 13 Jbeta primers. The assay was immunoSEQ multiplex PCR, and TCRdb's table has in-frame clones only and misses some. The sample lists approximately 110,000 clones, 60% to 75% occurring once. On this clone: Its antigen is not identified.

The sample was PBMCs. The source is a man aged 40-50 years in good health and CMV-seropositive. The rearrangement uses TRBV5-1 and TRBJ2-1; D possibly corresponds to TRBD1 (6 bases). CDR3: CASSRTDEQFF. The CDR3 nucleotides are TGCGCCAGCAGTCGGACAGATGAGCAGTTCTTC.